This entry lists 24 T cell receptor beta chains sequenced from one sample in a study of blood T cells in healthy people across ages. A J-beta primer mix and a sample-barcoded 5' primer were used in a second PCR of about 7 to 12 cycles. MiXCR was run by TCRdb on the 5' RACE reads, yielding one entry per CDR3 protein. The profile shows approximately 400,000 distinct CDR3 sequences, about 52% of them singletons. Material: blood. The origin of the receptors is a man in his sixties in good health.

This clonotype was observed a handful of times. The chain links TRBV5-6 to TRBJ2-1; D is ambiguous. Germline loops: CDR1 SGHDT, CDR2 YYEEEE. Trimming pared 5 bases from V and 4 bases from J, leaving 13 bases between. There are 14 residues in the CDR3. CDR3 amino acids: CASRFKGPYNEQFF. The CDR3 DNA reads TGTGCCAGCAGATTCAAGGGCCCTTACAATGAGCAGTTCTTC. Full variable domain (remainder filled in from reference TRBV5-6 and TRBJ2-1): DAGVTQSPTHLIKTRGQQVTLRCSPKSGHDTVSWYQQALGQGPQFIFQYYEEEERQRGNFPDRFSGHQFPNYSSELNVNALLLGDSALYLCASRFKGPYNEQFFGPGTRLTVL.

This clonotype was counted only a few times. This chain links TRBV28 with TRBJ2-3; 12 nucleotides align to TRBD2. The CDR3 consists of 14 residues. The germline CDR1 and CDR2 sequences are MDHEN and SYDVKM. After removal of 10 bases from V and 13 bases from J, the junction contained 15 bases not matched to a gene. The CDR3 here is CAITTRTSGMVEYF. The CDR3 nucleotides read TGTGCCATTACGACCCGGACTAGCGGGATGGTAGAGTATTTT.

The CDR3 region has the DNA TGTGCCAGCACCAGGGAAAGTGGGGCCAACGTCCTGACTTTC. This codes for CASTRESGANVLTF. The V call is TRBV12-3 or TRBV12-4, the J call TRBJ2-6, with D perhaps matching TRBD1 (5 bases). The CDR3 loop spans 14 amino acids. The V end lost 7 bases, the J end lost 3 bases, and 10 bases lay between the germline ends.

This clonotype was seen repeatedly, ten times or more. The J gene is TRBJ2-3, the V gene TRBV11-2; possible D gene TRBD2, 7 bases. Germline CDR1 reads SGHAT; CDR2 reads FQNNGV. Trimming removed 6 bases from V and 0 bases from J, with 10 bases in between. The CDR3 runs 14 residues. The CDR3 region has the DNA TGTGCCAGCAGGGGGGGGCCTAGCACAGATACGCAGTATTTT. Its protein is CASRGGPSTDTQYF.

This chain uses TRBV11-2 with TRBJ1-4; D remains unclear. The V gene's germline CDR1 is SGHAT and CDR2 FQNNGV. This CDR3 contains 16 residues. Deletions cut 5 bases from V and 7 bases from J, with 20 bases between. DNA of the CDR3: TGTGCCAGCAGCCCGCGGGCGGGAGACAAGGGTGAAAAACTGTTTTTT. Translation: CASSPRAGDKGEKLFF. Looking up the rest from reference TRBV11-2 and TRBJ1-4 gives the full variable domain: EAGVAQSPRYKIIEKRQSVAFWCNPISGHATLYWYQQILGQGPKLLIQFQNNGVVDDSQLPKDRFSAERLKGVDSTLKIQPAKLEDSAVYLCASSPRAGDKGEKLFFGSGTQLSVL.

This clonotype has a handful of counts. The gene calls are TRBV27 and TRBJ2-6; D is unresolved. V shed 4 bases and J shed 0 bases, with 7 bases lying between them. Germline CDR1 and CDR2: MNHEY and SMNVEV (reference sequence). The CDR3 is 15 amino acids. CDR3 sequence: CASSSWSSGANVLTF. In DNA form, the CDR3 reads TGTGCCAGCAGTTCGTGGAGCTCTGGGGCCAACGTCCTGACTTTC.

The V and J genes are TRBV7-3 and TRBJ1-1; D gene unclear. The germline V and J ends were trimmed by 4 bases and 6 bases, with 12 bases remaining between them. The CDR3 contains 13 residues. Germline-derived CDR1 and CDR2 are SGHTA and FQGTGA. The CDR3 nucleotides are TGTGCCAGCAGCTCCAGCCGTGCTGCTGAAGCTTTCTTT. Encoded protein: CASSSSRAAEAFF.

The chain carries TRBV29-1 and TRBJ2-7; D is unclear. Trimming left V 4 bases short and J 2 bases short, with 9 bases between. The CDR3 is made up of 12 amino acids. Germline lookup yields CDR1 SQVTM and CDR2 ANQGSEA. The CDR3, as DNA: TGCAGCGTTGGGCAGCCGCCCTACGAGCAGTACTTC. It specifies CSVGQPPYEQYF.

The V gene is TRBV20-1, the J gene TRBJ1-2; no clear D gene. The CDR3 has 16 amino acids. Germline CDR1 is DFQATT and CDR2 is SNEGSKA (reference sequence). Trimming cost V 3 bases and J 3 bases, with 20 bases left between them. In DNA form, the CDR3 reads TGCAGTGCTAGTGGGCAGCCTCACCCTGGGGACTATGGCTACACCTTC. Translated, it gives CSASGQPHPGDYGYTF.

The V call is TRBV6-5, the J call TRBJ1-2; D might be TRBD1 (5 bases). Germline CDR1 is MNHEY and CDR2 is SVGAGI. The CDR3 runs 12 residues. The V gene lost 6 bases and the J gene lost 6 bases, with 11 bases spanning the gap. The CDR3 bases are TGTGCCAGCAGCCAGGGAATCCATGGCTACACCTTC. Residues: CASSQGIHGYTF.

This chain links TRBV6-5 with TRBJ2-5; maybe TRBD2 (5 bases). Trimming shortened V by 5 bases and J by 5 bases, and 15 bases separated the two germline ends. The germline gives CDR1 MNHEY, CDR2 SVGAGI. This CDR3 spans 14 amino acids. CDR3 residues: CASSTPGFRETQYF. CDR3 nucleotides: TGTGCCAGCAGTACCCCGGGATTTCGGGAGACCCAGTACTTC.

This chain joins TRBV20-1 and TRBJ1-2; D is possibly TRBD1 (6 bases). This CDR3 is built from 14 residues. Germline values: CDR1 DFQATT, CDR2 SNEGSKA (reference sequence). V lost 7 bases and J 7 bases, leaving 22 bases between the germline ends. Here the CDR3 DNA reads TGCAGTGTCGGGGGGCGCCGGGGCCTCGGTGGCTACACCTTC. Translating gives CSVGGRRGLGGYTF.

This clonotype has only a few counts. This chain uses TRBV20-1 with TRBJ2-1; D call uncertain. Germline lookup yields CDR1 DFQATT and CDR2 SNEGSKA (reference sequence). The CDR3 totals 15 residues. V was clipped by 3 bases and J by 7 bases, with 19 bases between them. The CDR3 DNA follows: TGCAGTGCTAGGGCCCCAGGTGGGATTGAAAATGAGCAGTTCTTC. Translated: CSARAPGGIENEQFF.

This clonotype came up once. The chain links TRBV7-9 to TRBJ2-1; D is perhaps TRBD1 or TRBD2 (5 bases each). The length of the CDR3 is 17 residues. The V gene's germline CDR1 is SEHNR and CDR2 FQNEAQ (reference sequence). Trimming took off 6 bases at V and 7 bases at J, with 25 bases between the two ends. This CDR3 reads CASRPNIRGARRNEQFF. The CDR3 nucleotides are TGTGCCAGCAGACCAAATATCCGAGGGGCCCGCCGGAATGAGCAGTTCTTC.

This clonotype was counted ten times or more. This rearrangement joins TRBV7-2 to TRBJ2-5; TRBD1 might be the D (8 bases). Germline V gives CDR1 SGHTA, CDR2 FQGNSA. This CDR3 comprises 17 residues. V dropped 5 bases and J dropped 2 bases, with 21 bases sitting between them. CDR3 protein: CASSRGRGTGTQETQYF. The CDR3 nucleotides read TGTGCCAGCAGCCGCGGGCGGGGGACAGGAACTCAAGAGACCCAGTACTTC.

This clonotype was found a few times. The chain couples TRBV27 to TRBJ1-2; D unresolved. Germline V CDR1 and CDR2: MNHEY, SMNVEV (reference sequence). The CDR3 contains 13 residues. Trimming stripped 6 bases from V and 1 base from J, with 9 bases between. The CDR3 nucleotides read TGTGCCAGCAGGCCTTCCAGTAACTATGGCTACACCTTC. Translation: CASRPSSNYGYTF.

This clonotype was seen a few times. The chain joins TRBV7-9 to TRBJ2-7; TRBD1 aligns across 7 bases. The J segment lost 5 bases and the V segment lost 4 bases, leaving 8 bases of the junction unmatched. Germline V gene data show CDR1 as SEHNR and CDR2 as FQNEAQ (reference sequence). The CDR3 is made up of 14 amino acids. The CDR3 loop is CASSSDRVYDEQYF. The CDR3 nucleotides are TGTGCCAGCAGCTCCGACAGGGTATACGACGAGCAGTACTTC.

The chain carries TRBV7-2 and TRBJ2-3; 8 bases align to TRBD2. Germline CDR1 reads SGHTA; CDR2 reads FQGNSA. The CDR3 totals 12 residues. The ends lost 8 bases at V and 4 bases at J; junction bases unmatched: 2. The CDR3 bases are TGTGCCAGCCGGGGGGGATCAGATACGCAGTATTTT. It translates to CASRGGSDTQYF. The full variable domain, its missing parts supplied by reference TRBV7-2 and TRBJ2-3, is GAGVSQSPSNKVTEKGKDVELRCDPISGHTALYWYRQSLGQGLEFLIYFQGNSAPDKSGLPSDRFSAERTGGSVSTLTIQRTQQEDSAVYLCASRGGSDTQYFGPGTRLTVL.

V and J are TRBV10-3 and TRBJ2-7, with TRBD2 as a possible D gene (5 bases). With 6 bases removed from V and 5 bases from J, the gap between germline ends came to 14 bases. CDR3 length equals 13 residues. In germline, CDR1 is ENHRY, CDR2 SYGVKD. CDR3 DNA sequence: TGTGCCATCAGGCCACCGACGGGAAACGAGCAGTACTTC. It translates to CAIRPPTGNEQYF.

The chain combines TRBV20-1 with TRBJ2-4; the D gene is possibly TRBD1 (6 bases). Per the germline V gene, CDR1 is DFQATT and CDR2 is SNEGSKA (reference sequence). Trimming cost V 6 bases and J 3 bases, with 15 bases left between them. The CDR3 runs to 14 residues. The CDR3 spells CSARQEAVKNIQYF. In nucleotides, the CDR3 is TGCAGTGCCCGACAGGAGGCGGTCAAAAACATTCAGTACTTC.

The chain carries TRBV3-1 and TRBJ1-4; 10 bases are shared with TRBD1. Germline loops: CDR1 LGHDT, CDR2 YNNKEL (reference sequence). V lost 4 bases, J lost 5 bases, and 7 bases stayed unmatched. CDR3 length: 16 amino acids. This CDR3 is CASSPSDRGLNEKLFF. The CDR3 DNA sequence: TGTGCCAGCAGCCCCTCGGACAGGGGGTTGAATGAAAAACTGTTTTTT.

The rearrangement joins TRBV6-6 to TRBJ2-5; 10 nucleotides agree with TRBD2. The DNA end lines up better with TRBJ2-7; the J call may be wrong. This CDR3 is 16 amino acids long. Looked up from germline, CDR1 is MNHNY and CDR2 is SVGAGI (reference sequence). The CDR3 sequence is CASNPNVASGSYEQYF. CDR3 bases: TGTGCCAGCAACCCGAATGTGGCTAGCGGGAGTTACGAGCAGTACTTC.

The chain carries TRBV10-3 and TRBJ2-7; no definite D call. CDR1 and CDR2 from the germline V gene are ENHRY and SYGVKD. V lost 8 bases, J lost 1 base, and 12 bases lay in between. This CDR3 has 13 amino acids. CDR3 nucleotide sequence: TGTGCCATCCGACGACAACAATCCTACGAGCAGTACTTC. Residues: CAIRRQQSYEQYF.

V gene TRBV20-1 combines with J gene TRBJ2-3; D call uncertain. CDR1 is DFQATT, CDR2 SNEGSKA, per germline (reference sequence). Trimming took 5 bases from V and 2 from J, leaving 17 bases between them. The CDR3 runs 15 residues. The CDR3 nucleotides are TGCAGTGCTGTAGACCCGGTTATGGCCACAGATACGCAGTATTTT. Amino acid sequence: CSAVDPVMATDTQYF.